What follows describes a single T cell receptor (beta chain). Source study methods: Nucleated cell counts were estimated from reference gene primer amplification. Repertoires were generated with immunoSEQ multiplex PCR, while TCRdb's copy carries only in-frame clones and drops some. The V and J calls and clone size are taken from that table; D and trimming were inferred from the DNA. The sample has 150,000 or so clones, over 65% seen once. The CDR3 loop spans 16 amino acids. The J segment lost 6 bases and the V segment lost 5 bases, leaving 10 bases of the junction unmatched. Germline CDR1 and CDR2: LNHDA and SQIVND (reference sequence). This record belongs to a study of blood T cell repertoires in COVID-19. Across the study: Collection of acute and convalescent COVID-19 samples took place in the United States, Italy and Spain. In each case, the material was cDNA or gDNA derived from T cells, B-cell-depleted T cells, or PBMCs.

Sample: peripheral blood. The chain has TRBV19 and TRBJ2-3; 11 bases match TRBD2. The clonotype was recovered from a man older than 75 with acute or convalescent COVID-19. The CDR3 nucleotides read TGTGCCAGTAGTTGGGGGTTACGGACTAGCGGGGATACGCAGTATTTT. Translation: CASSWGLRTSGDTQYF.